The sequence of this TCR beta chain was determined in a study of T-cell memory formation after mild COVID-19. Study-wide points: Among contracting clones, CD4+ were mainly CM/EM and CD8+ enriched in EMRA.

Comments on this clonotype: The antigen remains unidentified.

Germline-derived CDR1 and CDR2 are MNHEY and SMNVEV (reference sequence). This CDR3 has 13 residues. The V end lost 7 bases, the J end lost 8 bases, and 17 bases lay between the germline ends. With constant-segment primers, 5'RACE yielded cDNA libraries of TCR alpha and TCR beta that carried sample barcodes and UMIs. TCRdb reprocessed the 5' RACE reads with MiXCR, giving one entry per CDR3 protein. This table holds 210,000 or so distinct CDR3 sequences, around 25% found once. The sequence derives from an adult woman who had mild COVID-19 (a few samples of this study predate the infection). Cell type and time point are not known. The sample taken for sequencing was PBMCs or a T cell subset sorted from them (not recorded which). The chain combines TRBV27 with TRBJ1-2; D gene ambiguous. The CDR3 DNA is TGTGCCAGCATCCCAGGATCCCAAGCGGGCTACACCTTC. Translation gives CASIPGSQAGYTF.